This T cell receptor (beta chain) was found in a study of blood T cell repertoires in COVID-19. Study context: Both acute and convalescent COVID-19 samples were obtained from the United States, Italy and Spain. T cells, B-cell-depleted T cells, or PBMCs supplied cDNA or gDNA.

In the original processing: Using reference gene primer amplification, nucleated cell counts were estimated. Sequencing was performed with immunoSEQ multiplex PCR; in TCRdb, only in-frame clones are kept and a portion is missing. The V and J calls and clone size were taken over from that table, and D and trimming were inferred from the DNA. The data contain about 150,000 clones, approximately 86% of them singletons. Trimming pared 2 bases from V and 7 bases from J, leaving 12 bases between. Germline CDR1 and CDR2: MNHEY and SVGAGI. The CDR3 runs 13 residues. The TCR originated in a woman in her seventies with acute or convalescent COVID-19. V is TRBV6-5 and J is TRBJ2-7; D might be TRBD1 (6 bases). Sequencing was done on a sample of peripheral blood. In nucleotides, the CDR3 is TGTGCCAGCAGTTACGGTCCCCAGGGGGAGCAGTACTTC. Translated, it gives CASSYGPQGEQYF.